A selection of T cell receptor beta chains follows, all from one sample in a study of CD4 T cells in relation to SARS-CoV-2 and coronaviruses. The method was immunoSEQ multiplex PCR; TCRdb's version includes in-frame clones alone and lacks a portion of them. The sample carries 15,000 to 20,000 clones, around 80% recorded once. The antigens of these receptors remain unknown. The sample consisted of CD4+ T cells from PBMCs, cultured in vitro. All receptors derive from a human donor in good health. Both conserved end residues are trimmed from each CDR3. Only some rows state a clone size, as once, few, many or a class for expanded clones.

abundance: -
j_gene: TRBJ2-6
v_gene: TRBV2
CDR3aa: ASSAQGTGANVLT

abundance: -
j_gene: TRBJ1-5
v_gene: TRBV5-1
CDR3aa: ASSLTGISNQPQH

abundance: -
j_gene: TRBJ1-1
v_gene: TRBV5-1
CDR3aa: ASSFALGTDEAF

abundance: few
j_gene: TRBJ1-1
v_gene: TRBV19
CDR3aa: ASSKDISEAF

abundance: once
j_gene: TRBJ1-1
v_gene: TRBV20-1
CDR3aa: SAGTVEAF

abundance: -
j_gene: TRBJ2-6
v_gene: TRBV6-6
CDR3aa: ASSPPIGSGANVLT

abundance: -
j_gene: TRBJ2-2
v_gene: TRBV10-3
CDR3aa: AISESHGQGNTGELF

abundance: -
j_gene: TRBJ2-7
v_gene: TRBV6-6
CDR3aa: ASSYGAGVSYEQY

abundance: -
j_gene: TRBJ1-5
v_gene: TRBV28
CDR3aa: ASSRGGGNQPQH

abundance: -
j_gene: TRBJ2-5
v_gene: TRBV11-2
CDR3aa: ASSLEGWTQY

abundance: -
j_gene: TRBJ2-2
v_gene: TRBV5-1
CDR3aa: ASSPDRPNTGELF

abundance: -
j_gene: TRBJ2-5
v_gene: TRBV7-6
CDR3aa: ASSTIPGGQETQY

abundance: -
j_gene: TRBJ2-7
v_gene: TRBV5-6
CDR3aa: ASSPRWVWSRYEQY

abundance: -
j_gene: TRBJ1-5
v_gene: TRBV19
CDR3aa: ASSPRQGPRNQPQH

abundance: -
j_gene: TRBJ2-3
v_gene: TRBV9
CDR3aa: ASSVIAQRTDTQY

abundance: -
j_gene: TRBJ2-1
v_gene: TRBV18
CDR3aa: ASSPGLAVSDEQF

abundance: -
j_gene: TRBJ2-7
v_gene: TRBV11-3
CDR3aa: ASSSTSGRASEQY

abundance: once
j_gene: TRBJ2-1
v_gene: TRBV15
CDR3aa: ATSRDSGNEQF

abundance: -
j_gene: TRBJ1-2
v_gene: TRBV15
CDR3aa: ATRRESTTYGYT

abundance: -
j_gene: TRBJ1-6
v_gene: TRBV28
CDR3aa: ASSLKTSPLH